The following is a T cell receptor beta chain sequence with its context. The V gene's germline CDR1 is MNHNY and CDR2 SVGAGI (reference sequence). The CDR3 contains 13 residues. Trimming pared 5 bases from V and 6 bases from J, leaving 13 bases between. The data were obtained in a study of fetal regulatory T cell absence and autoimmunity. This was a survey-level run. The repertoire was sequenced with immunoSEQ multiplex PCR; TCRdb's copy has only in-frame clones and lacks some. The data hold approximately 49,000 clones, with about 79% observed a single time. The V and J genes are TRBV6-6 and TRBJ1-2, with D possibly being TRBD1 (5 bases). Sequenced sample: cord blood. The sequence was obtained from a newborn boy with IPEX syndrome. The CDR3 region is CASSMGGSDGYTF. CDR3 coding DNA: TGTGCCAGCAGTATGGGGGGGTCTGATGGCTACACCTTC.